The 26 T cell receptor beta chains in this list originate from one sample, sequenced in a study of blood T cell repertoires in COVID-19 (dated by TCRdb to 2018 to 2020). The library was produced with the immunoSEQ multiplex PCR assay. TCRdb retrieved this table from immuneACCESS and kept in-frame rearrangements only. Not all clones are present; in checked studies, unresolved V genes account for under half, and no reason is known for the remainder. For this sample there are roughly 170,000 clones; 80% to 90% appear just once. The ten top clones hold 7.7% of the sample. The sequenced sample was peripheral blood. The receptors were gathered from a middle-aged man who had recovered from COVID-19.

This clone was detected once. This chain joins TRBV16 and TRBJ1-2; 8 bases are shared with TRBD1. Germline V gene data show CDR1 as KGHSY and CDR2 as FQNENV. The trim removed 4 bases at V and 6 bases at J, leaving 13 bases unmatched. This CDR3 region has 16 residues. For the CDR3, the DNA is TGTGCCAGCAGCCTCTCATTTAACCAGGGGGCGAATGGCTACACCTTC. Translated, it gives CASSLSFNQGANGYTF.

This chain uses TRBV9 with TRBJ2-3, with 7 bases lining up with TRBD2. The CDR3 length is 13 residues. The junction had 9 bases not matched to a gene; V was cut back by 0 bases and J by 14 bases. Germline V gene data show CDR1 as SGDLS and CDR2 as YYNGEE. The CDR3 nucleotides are TGTGCCAGCAGCGTAGATTGGACTGGGGAGGGGTATTTT. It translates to CASSVDWTGEGYF. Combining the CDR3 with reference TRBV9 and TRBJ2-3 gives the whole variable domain DSGVTQTPKHLITATGQRVTLRCSPRSGDLSVYWYQQSLDQGLQFLIQYYNGEERAKGNILERFSAQQFPDLHSELNLSSLELGDSALYFCASSVDWTGEGYFGPGTRLTVL.

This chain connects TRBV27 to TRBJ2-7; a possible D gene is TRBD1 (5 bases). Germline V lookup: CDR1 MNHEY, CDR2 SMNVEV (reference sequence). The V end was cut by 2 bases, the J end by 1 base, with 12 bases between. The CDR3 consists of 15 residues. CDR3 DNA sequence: TGTGCCAGCAGTTTAACCGGACACGGTTCCTACGAGCAGTACTTC. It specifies CASSLTGHGSYEQYF.

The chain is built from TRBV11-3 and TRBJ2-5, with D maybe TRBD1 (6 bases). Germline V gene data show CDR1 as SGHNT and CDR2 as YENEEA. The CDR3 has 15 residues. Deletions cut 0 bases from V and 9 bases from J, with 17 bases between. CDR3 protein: CASSLDLRLGAAQYF. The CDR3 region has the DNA TGTGCCAGCAGCTTAGATTTGCGGTTGGGGGCAGCCCAGTACTTC.

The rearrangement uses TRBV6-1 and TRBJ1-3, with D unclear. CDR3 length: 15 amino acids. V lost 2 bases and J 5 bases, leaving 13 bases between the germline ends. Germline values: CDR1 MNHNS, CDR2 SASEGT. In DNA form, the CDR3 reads TGTGCCAGCAGTGAATCGGCGCGCGGCCGAAACACCATATATTTT. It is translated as CASSESARGRNTIYF.

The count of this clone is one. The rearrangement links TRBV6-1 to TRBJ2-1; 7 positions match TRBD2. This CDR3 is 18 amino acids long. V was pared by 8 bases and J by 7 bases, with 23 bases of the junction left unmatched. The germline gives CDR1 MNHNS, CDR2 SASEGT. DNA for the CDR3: TGTGCCAGCCGTGGCCTACGGGCGGGAGAAGAGCGAATAAATGAGCAGTTCTTC. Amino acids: CASRGLRAGEERINEQFF.

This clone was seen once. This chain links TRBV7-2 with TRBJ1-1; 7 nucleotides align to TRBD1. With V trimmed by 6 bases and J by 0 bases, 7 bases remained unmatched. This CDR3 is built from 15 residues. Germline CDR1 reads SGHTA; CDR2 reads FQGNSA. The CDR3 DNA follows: TGTGCCAGCAGAACGTCTACAGGGGTGAACACTGAAGCTTTCTTT. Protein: CASRTSTGVNTEAFF.

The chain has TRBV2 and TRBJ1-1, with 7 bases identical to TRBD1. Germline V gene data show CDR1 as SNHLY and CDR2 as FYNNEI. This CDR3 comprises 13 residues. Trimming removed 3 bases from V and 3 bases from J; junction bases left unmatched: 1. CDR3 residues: CASSDTGDTEAFF. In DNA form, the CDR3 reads TGTGCCAGCAGTGATACAGGGGACACTGAAGCTTTCTTT.

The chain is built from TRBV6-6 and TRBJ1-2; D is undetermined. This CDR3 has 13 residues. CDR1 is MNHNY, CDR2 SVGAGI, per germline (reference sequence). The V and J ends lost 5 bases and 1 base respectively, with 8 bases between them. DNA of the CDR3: TGTGCCAGCAGTCAATTAAATAACTATGGCTACACCTTC. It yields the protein CASSQLNNYGYTF.

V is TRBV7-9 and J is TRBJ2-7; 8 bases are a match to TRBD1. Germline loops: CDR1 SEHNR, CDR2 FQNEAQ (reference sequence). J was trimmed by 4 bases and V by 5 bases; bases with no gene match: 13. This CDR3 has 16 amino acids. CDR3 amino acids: CASSPPSGTGTYEQYF. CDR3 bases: TGTGCCAGCAGCCCACCCTCCGGGACAGGAACTTACGAGCAGTACTTC. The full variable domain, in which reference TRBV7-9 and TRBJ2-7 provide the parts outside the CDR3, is DTGVSQNPRHKITKRGQNVTFRCDPISEHNRLYWYRQTLGQGPEFLTYFQNEAQLEKSRLLSDRFSAERPKGSFSTLEIQRTEQGDSAMYLCASSPPSGTGTYEQYFGPGTRLTVT.

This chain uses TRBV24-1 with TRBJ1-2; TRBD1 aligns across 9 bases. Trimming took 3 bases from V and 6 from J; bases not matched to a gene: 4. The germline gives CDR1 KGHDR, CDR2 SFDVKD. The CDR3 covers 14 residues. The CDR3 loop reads CATSDATGGDGYTF. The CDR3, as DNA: TGTGCCACCAGTGATGCCACAGGGGGCGATGGCTACACCTTC.

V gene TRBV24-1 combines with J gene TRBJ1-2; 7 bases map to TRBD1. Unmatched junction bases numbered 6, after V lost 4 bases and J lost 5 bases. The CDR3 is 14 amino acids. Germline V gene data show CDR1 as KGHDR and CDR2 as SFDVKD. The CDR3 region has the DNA TGTGCCACCAGTGAACCGGGACAGAGTTATGGCTACACCTTC. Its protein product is CATSEPGQSYGYTF.

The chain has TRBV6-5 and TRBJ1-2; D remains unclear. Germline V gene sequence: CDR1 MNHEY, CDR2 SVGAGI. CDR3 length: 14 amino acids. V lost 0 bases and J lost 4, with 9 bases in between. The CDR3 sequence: CASSYSISSYGYTF. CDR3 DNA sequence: TGTGCCAGCAGTTACTCTATCTCCAGCTATGGCTACACCTTC.

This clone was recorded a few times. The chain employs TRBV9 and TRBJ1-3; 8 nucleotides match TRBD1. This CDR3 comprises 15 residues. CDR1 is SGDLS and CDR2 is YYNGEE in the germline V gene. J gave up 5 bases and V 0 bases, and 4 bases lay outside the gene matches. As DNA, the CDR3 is TGTGCCAGCAGCGTAGTGGCAGGGGGCAGAAACACCATATATTTT. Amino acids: CASSVVAGGRNTIYF. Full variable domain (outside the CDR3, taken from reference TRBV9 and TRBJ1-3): DSGVTQTPKHLITATGQRVTLRCSPRSGDLSVYWYQQSLDQGLQFLIQYYNGEERAKGNILERFSAQQFPDLHSELNLSSLELGDSALYFCASSVVAGGRNTIYFGEGSWLTVV.

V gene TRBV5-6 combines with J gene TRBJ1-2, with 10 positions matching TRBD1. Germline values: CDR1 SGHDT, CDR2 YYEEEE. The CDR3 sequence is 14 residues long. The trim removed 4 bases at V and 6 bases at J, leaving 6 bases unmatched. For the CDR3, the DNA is TGTGCCAGCAGCCGTGACAGGGGGCGAGATGGCTACACCTTC. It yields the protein CASSRDRGRDGYTF.

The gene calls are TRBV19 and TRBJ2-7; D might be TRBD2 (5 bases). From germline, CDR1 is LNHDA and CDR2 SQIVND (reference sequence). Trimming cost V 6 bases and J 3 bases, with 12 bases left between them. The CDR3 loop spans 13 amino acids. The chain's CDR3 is CASSTPEGYEQYF. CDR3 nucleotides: TGTGCCAGTAGCACCCCCGAGGGCTACGAGCAGTACTTC.

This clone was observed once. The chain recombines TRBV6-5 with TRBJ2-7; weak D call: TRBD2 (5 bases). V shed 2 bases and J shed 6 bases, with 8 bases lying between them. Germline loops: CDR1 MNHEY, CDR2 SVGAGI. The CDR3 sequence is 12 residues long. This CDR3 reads CASSYSGREQYF. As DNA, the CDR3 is TGTGCCAGCAGTTACAGCGGACGCGAGCAGTACTTC.

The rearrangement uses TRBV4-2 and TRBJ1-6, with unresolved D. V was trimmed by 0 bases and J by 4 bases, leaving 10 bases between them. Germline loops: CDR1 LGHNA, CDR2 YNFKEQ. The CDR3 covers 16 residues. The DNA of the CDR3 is TGTGCCAGCAGCCAAGAGGAGGGTGTATATAATTCACCCCTCCACTTT. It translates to CASSQEEGVYNSPLHF.

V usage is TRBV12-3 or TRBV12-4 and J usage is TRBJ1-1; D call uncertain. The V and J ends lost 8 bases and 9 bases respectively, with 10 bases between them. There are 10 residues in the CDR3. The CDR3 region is CASRKTKAFF. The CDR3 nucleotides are TGTGCCAGCCGAAAGACTAAAGCTTTCTTT.

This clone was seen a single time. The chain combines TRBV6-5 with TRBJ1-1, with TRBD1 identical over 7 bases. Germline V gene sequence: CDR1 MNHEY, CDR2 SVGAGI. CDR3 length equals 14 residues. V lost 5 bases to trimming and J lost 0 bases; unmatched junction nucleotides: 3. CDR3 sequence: CASSMGQMNTEAFF. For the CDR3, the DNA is TGTGCCAGCAGTATGGGACAGATGAACACTGAAGCTTTCTTT.

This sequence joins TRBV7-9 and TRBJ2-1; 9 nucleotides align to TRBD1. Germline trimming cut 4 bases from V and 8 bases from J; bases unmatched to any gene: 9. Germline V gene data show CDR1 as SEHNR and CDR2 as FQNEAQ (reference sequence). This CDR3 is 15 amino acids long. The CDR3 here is CASSSGQGNTYEQFF. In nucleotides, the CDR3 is TGTGCCAGCAGCTCTGGACAGGGGAATACATATGAGCAGTTCTTC.

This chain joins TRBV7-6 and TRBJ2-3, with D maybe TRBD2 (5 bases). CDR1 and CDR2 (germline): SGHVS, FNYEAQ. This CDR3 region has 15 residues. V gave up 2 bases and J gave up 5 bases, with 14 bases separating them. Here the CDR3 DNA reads TGTGCCAGCAGCTTAAGTGCAAATCGGGGAGATACGCAGTATTTT. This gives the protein CASSLSANRGDTQYF.

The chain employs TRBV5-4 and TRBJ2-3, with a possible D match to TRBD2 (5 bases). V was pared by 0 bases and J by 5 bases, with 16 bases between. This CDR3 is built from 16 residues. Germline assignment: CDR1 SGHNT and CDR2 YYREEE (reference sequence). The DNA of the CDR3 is TGTGCCAGCAGCTTGGGAGGGTATAGAGGGAAAGATACGCAGTATTTT. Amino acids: CASSLGGYRGKDTQYF. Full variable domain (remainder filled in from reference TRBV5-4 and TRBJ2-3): ETGVTQSPTHLIKTRGQQVTLRCSSQSGHNTVSWYQQALGQGPQFIFQYYREEENGRGNFPPRFSGLQFPNYSSELNVNALELDDSALYLCASSLGGYRGKDTQYFGPGTRLTVL.

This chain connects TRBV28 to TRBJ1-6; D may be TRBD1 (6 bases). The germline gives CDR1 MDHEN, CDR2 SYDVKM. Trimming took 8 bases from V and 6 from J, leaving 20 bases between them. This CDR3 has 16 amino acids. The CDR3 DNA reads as TGTGCCAGCCGACCCGGGACATTTAGAAGTAATTCACCCCTCCACTTT. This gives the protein CASRPGTFRSNSPLHF. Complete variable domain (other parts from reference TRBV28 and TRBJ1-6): DVKVTQSSRYLVKRTGEKVFLECVQDMDHENMFWYRQDPGLGLRLIYFSYDVKMKEKGDIPEGYSVSREKKERFSLILESASTNQTSMYLCASRPGTFRSNSPLHFGNGTRLTVT.

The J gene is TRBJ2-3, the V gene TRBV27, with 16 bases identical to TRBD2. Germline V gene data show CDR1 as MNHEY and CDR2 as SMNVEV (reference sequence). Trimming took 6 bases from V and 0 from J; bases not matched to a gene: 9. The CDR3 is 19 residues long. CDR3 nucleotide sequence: TGTGCCAGCAGGCCGGGACTAGCGGGAGGGCCGAGGAGCACAGATACGCAGTATTTT. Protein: CASRPGLAGGPRSTDTQYF.

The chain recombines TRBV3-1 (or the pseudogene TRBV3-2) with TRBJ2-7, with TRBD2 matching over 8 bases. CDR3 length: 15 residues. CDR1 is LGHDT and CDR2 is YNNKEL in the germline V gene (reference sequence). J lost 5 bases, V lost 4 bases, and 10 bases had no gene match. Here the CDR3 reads CASSRSGGDDNEQYF. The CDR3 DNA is TGTGCCAGCAGCCGGTCCGGGGGGGACGACAACGAGCAGTACTTC.